A selection of T cell receptor beta chains follows, all from one sample in a study of T cell responses to AZD1222 COVID-19 vaccine. The protocol was immunoSEQ multiplex PCR, while the TCRdb copy is restricted to in-frame clones and leaves out a portion. The data show around 120,000 clones, about nine tenths seen once. The sequenced sample was peripheral blood, obtained on day 0 of AZD1222 vaccination. The receptor set was obtained from an adult in good health. CDR3s include the opening cysteine and the closing phenylalanine or tryptophan. D genes are given only for firm matches. Some rows mark clone size as missing; the rest say once, few, many or name a class of expanded clone.

clone_size,d_call,j_call,v_call,cdr3_aa,cdr3_nt
-,-,TRBJ1-1,TRBV3-1/TRBV3-2,CASSQAGTVNTEAFF,TGTGCCAGCAGCCAAGCCGGGACGGTTAACACTGAAGCTTTCTTT
-,TRBD1,TRBJ1-2,TRBV27,CASSLAAGGLNYGYTF,TGTGCCAGCAGTTTGGCGGCAGGGGGGTTAAACTATGGCTACACCTTC
-,-,TRBJ2-7,TRBV14,CASSQGAGYEQYF,TGTGCCAGCAGCCAAGGTGCAGGGTACGAGCAGTACTTC
-,-,TRBJ2-7,TRBV28,CASSPQGAGAYEQYF,TGTGCCAGCAGTCCCCAGGGGGCGGGGGCCTACGAGCAGTACTTC
-,-,TRBJ2-3,TRBV27,CASSSSGYSTDTQYF,TGTGCCAGCAGTTCGAGCGGTTATAGCACAGATACGCAGTATTTT
-,-,TRBJ2-3,TRBV3-1/TRBV3-2,CASSQGGVGKTQYF,TGTGCCAGCAGCCAAGGTGGGGTGGGCAAAACGCAGTATTTT
once,-,TRBJ1-5,TRBV28,CASSSNSRSLPIQPQHF,TGTGCCAGCAGTTCAAACAGTCGGTCTCTACCTATTCAGCCCCAGCATTTT
few,TRBD2,TRBJ2-7,TRBV28,CASIKGGSPYEQYF,TGTGCCAGCATTAAGGGCGGGAGTCCGTACGAGCAGTACTTC
-,-,TRBJ2-7,TRBV5-4,CASSLAGGAYEQYF,TGTGCCAGCAGCTTGGCAGGGGGGGCCTACGAGCAGTACTTC
-,-,TRBJ1-2,TRBV19,CASSIGGSQPYGYTF,TGTGCCAGTAGTATTGGAGGGAGTCAACCCTATGGCTACACCTTC
-,TRBD2,TRBJ2-4,TRBV20-1,CSASHGGLAERENIQYF,TGCAGTGCTAGTCACGGTGGACTAGCGGAGAGGGAAAACATTCAGTACTTC
-,TRBD1,TRBJ2-5,TRBV7-8,CASSPRTGSGTQYF,TGTGCCAGCAGCCCCCGGACAGGGTCCGGGACCCAGTACTTC
-,-,TRBJ1-6,TRBV11-2,CASSLDWGGLPSYNSPLHF,TGTGCCAGCAGCTTAGATTGGGGAGGGCTCCCCTCCTATAATTCACCCCTCCACTTT
-,-,TRBJ2-3,TRBV3-1/TRBV3-2,CASSQQEGRGYGGTQYF,TGTGCCAGCAGCCAACAAGAAGGCAGGGGATACGGGGGTACGCAGTATTTT
-,-,TRBJ2-3,TRBV9,CASSVGVGAGGDTQYF,TGTGCCAGCAGCGTAGGCGTGGGAGCGGGTGGAGATACGCAGTATTTT
-,-,TRBJ2-4,TRBV3-1/TRBV3-2,CASSQADPLKRKDPLAKNIQYF,TGTGCCAGCAGCCAAGCCGACCCTCTGAAGCGCAAGGACCCTCTAGCCAAAAACATTCAGTACTTC
few,-,TRBJ2-2,TRBV27,CASSLGLASSGELFF,TGTGCCAGCAGTTTGGGTCTAGCGTCTTCCGGGGAGCTGTTTTTT
-,-,TRBJ2-5,TRBV19,CASSSSGLRETQYF,TGTGCCAGTAGTTCCTCGGGGCTTAGAGAGACCCAGTACTTC
-,-,TRBJ1-5,TRBV12-3/TRBV12-4,CASSLREGQPQHF,TGTGCCAGCAGTTTAAGAGAAGGTCAGCCCCAGCATTTT
-,TRBD2,TRBJ2-7,TRBV7-9,CASSLQSGRNGSPPEQYF,TGTGCCAGCAGCTTGCAAAGCGGGAGGAACGGGTCCCCACCCGAGCAGTACTTC
-,TRBD1,TRBJ2-1,TRBV5-1,CASSLGDRGDEQFF,TGCGCCAGCAGCTTGGGGGACAGGGGGGATGAGCAGTTCTTC
once,TRBD2,TRBJ2-1,TRBV28,CASSTWPGLEGLGSYNEQFF,TGTGCCAGCAGTACCTGGCCGGGACTAGAAGGTCTGGGCTCCTACAATGAGCAGTTCTTC
-,-,TRBJ1-1,TRBV28,CASKLTGNTEAFF,TGTGCCAGCAAACTAACAGGGAACACTGAAGCTTTCTTT
-,-,TRBJ2-7,TRBV7-7,CASSARSTPYEQYF,TGTGCCAGCAGCGCTCGTTCGACCCCCTACGAGCAGTACTTC
few,-,TRBJ2-1,TRBV5-1,CASSLDRPSDEQFF,TGCGCCAGCAGCTTGGACAGGCCCTCTGATGAGCAGTTCTTC
-,TRBD1,TRBJ1-5,TRBV10-3,CAISRTGGDQPQHF,TGTGCCATCAGTCGGACAGGGGGCGATCAGCCCCAGCATTTT
-,-,TRBJ2-1,TRBV7-2,CASSLQGSYNEQFF,TGTGCCAGCAGCTTACAGGGGTCCTACAATGAGCAGTTCTTC
-,TRBD2,TRBJ2-1,TRBV2,CASRPGLAGDNEQFF,TGTGCCAGCAGGCCGGGACTAGCGGGAGATAATGAGCAGTTCTTC
-,TRBD1,TRBJ2-7,TRBV15,CATSRELAGGSEQYF,TGTGCCACCAGCAGAGAATTGGCAGGGGGCAGCGAGCAGTACTTC
once,-,TRBJ2-1,TRBV6-5,CASSRAGSSYNEQFF,TGTGCCAGCAGTCGGGCGGGCAGCTCCTACAATGAGCAGTTCTTC
-,-,TRBJ2-5,TRBV6-5,CASSLTVQETQYF,TGTGCCAGCAGTTTGACAGTCCAAGAGACCCAGTACTTC
-,-,TRBJ1-1,TRBV7-9,CASSLALGTGRGTEAFF,TGTGCCAGCAGCTTAGCGCTAGGGACGGGCAGGGGCACTGAAGCTTTCTTT
-,-,TRBJ1-1,TRBV3-1/TRBV3-2,CASSQDPDSLNTEAFF,TGTGCCAGCAGCCAAGATCCAGACAGCCTGAACACTGAAGCTTTCTTT
-,-,TRBJ2-2,TRBV28,CASSLEYGTGELFF,TGTGCCAGCAGTTTAGAGTATGGTACCGGGGAGCTGTTTTTT
-,-,TRBJ2-2,TRBV12-2,CASRLGFRQCTGELFF,TGTGCAAGTCGCTTAGGTTTTAGACAGTGCACCGGGGAGCTGTTTTTT
once,TRBD1,TRBJ2-5,TRBV29-1,CSVGLGTGGRETQYF,TGCAGCGTTGGCCTTGGGACAGGGGGAAGGGAGACCCAGTACTTC
once,TRBD1,TRBJ1-2,TRBV11-2,CASSSDRGGYTF,TGTGCCAGCAGCTCCGACAGGGGAGGCTACACCTTC
-,TRBD2,TRBJ2-1,TRBV29-1,CSVDVAGGEQFF,TGCAGCGTTGACGTGGCGGGAGGCGAGCAGTTCTTC
few,TRBD1,TRBJ2-1,TRBV15,CATSGHRDRGTNEQFF,TGTGCCACCAGCGGCCACCGGGACAGGGGAACCAATGAGCAGTTCTTC
-,TRBD1,TRBJ1-6,TRBV28,CASSSPQQGGNSPLHF,TGTGCCAGCAGTTCCCCCCAACAGGGGGGGAATTCACCCCTCCACTTT
-,-,TRBJ2-7,TRBV28,CASSLGYEQYF,TGTGCCAGCAGTTTAGGGTACGAGCAGTACTTC
-,TRBD2,TRBJ2-1,TRBV7-9,CASSLGGRVNEQFF,TGTGCCAGCAGCTTAGGGGGGAGGGTCAATGAGCAGTTCTTC
-,TRBD1,TRBJ2-2,TRBV25-1,CASSEWRWKGGSGELFF,TGTGCCAGCAGTGAGTGGCGGTGGAAAGGGGGCAGCGGGGAGCTGTTTTTT
-,TRBD1,TRBJ2-5,TRBV7-9,CASFLTGSAQETQYF,TGTGCCAGCTTTCTGACAGGGAGTGCCCAAGAGACCCAGTACTTC
-,TRBD1,TRBJ2-1,TRBV27,CASTAQGASYNEQFF,TGTGCCAGCACCGCCCAGGGGGCTTCCTACAATGAGCAGTTCTTC
-,-,TRBJ2-1,TRBV19,CASSALRGGSDEQFF,TGTGCCAGTAGTGCCTTGCGGGGAGGATCGGATGAGCAGTTCTTC
-,TRBD2,TRBJ2-2,TRBV10-2,CASSVLAGTNTGELFF,TGCGCCAGCAGTGTACTAGCGGGAACGAACACCGGGGAGCTGTTTTTT
once,-,TRBJ1-6,TRBV7-9,CASSPQGYSPLHF,TGTGCCAGCAGCCCTCAGGGTTATTCACCCCTCCACTTT
-,-,TRBJ2-7,TRBV4-1,CASSQGGALYEQYF,TGCGCCAGCAGCCAAGGGGGCGCGTTGTACGAGCAGTACTTC
-,-,TRBJ2-2,TRBV27,CASSSGPTGELFF,TGTGCCAGCAGTTCCGGACCCACCGGGGAGCTGTTTTTT
-,-,TRBJ1-5,TRBV2,CASSGRGQPQHF,TGTGCCAGCAGTGGTCGTGGGCAGCCCCAGCATTTT
once,-,TRBJ2-5,TRBV6-5,CASMFSTIGQETQYF,TGTGCCAGCATGTTTTCAACTATAGGACAAGAGACCCAGTACTTC
-,-,TRBJ1-6,TRBV6-5,CASSYRVWDNSPLHF,TGTGCCAGCAGTTATCGGGTTTGGGATAATTCACCCCTCCACTTT
-,TRBD1,TRBJ1-2,TRBV9,CASSPTPGGEGYTF,TGTGCCAGCAGCCCCACCCCAGGGGGGGAAGGCTACACCTTC
-,-,TRBJ2-7,TRBV30,CAWSHTSPIPSYEQYF,TGTGCCTGGAGTCACACCAGTCCCATTCCTTCCTACGAGCAGTACTTC
-,-,TRBJ2-7,TRBV27,CASSVGNEQYF,TGTGCCAGCAGTGTGGGAAACGAGCAGTACTTC
-,-,TRBJ1-4,TRBV11-2,CASSSGTLGEKLFF,TGTGCCAGCAGCTCCGGGACCCTAGGGGAAAAACTGTTTTTT
-,TRBD2,TRBJ2-3,TRBV6-2/TRBV6-3,CASSYLLAGVADTQYF,TGTGCCAGCAGTTACCTACTAGCGGGAGTGGCAGATACGCAGTATTTT
-,-,TRBJ1-2,TRBV9,CASTPTGGNYGYTF,TGTGCCAGCACCCCGACGGGGGGGAACTATGGCTACACCTTC
-,-,TRBJ1-1,TRBV29-1,CSVVKQGNTEAFF,TGCAGCGTAGTAAAACAGGGGAACACTGAAGCTTTCTTT